This T cell receptor (beta chain) was sequenced during a study of CD8 T cells in Susac syndrome. On the study more broadly: Active disease was present in roughly 6 of the sequenced Susac syndrome patients, and remission in under 10.

While CD8+ and CD4+ T cells were isolated negatively, TEMRA cells were enriched by FACS. The germline V and J ends were trimmed by 4 bases and 2 bases, with 15 bases remaining between them. Germline CDR1 reads LGHDT; CDR2 reads YNNKEL (reference sequence). The CDR3 has 15 amino acids. This clonotype has only one observation. The antigen is not known. The study, taken as a whole, reports: Clonal expansion did not appear in Susac syndrome CD4+ T cell repertoires.

RNA in amounts of roughly 0.5 to 1 ug was reverse transcribed with random hexamers. Using its own MiXCR run on the immunoSEQ multiplex PCR reads, TCRdb lists one record per CDR3 protein. Among 85,000 to 95,000 distinct CDR3 sequences listed, around 94% were seen once. This TCR was sampled from a human donor with Susac syndrome. The sample comprised CD4+ T cells from PBMCs. The chain recombines TRBV3-1 with TRBJ2-7; tentative D call: TRBD2 (7 bases). CDR3 sequence reads: CASSPQGGGPYEQYF. The CDR3, as DNA: TGTGCCAGCAGCCCTCAAGGGGGGGGCCCCTACGAGCAGTACTTC.